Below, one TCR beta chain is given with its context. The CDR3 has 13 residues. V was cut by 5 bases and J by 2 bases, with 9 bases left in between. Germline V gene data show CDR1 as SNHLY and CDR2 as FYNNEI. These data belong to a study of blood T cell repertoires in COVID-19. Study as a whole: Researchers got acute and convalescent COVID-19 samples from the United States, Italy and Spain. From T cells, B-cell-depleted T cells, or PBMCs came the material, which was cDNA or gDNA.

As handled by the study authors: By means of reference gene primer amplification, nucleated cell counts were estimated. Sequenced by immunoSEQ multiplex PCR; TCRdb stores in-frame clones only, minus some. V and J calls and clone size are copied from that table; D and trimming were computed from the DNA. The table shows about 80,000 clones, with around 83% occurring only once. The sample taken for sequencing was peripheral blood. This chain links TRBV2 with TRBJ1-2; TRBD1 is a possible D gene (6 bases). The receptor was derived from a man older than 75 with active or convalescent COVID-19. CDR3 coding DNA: TGTGCCAGCAGTCGAACAGGGAACTATGGCTACACCTTC. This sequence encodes CASSRTGNYGYTF.